This is a list of T cell receptor beta chains from one sample in a study of tumour-infiltrating T cells in Burkitt lymphoma. The method was immunoSEQ multiplex PCR; TCRdb's version includes in-frame clones alone and lacks a portion of them. This sample carries almost 3,000 clones, around 14% of them seen once, and the ten largest clones take approximately 3.5%. Sequencing input: tumor tissue. These receptors all stem from a human donor with Burkitt lymphoma. Both conserved end residues are part of each CDR3. The order of the fields is CDR3 length, J gene, V gene, clone size, D gene, CDR3 protein, CDR3 DNA. The D gene is left open where the match is weak. A row's size may be missing; if present it is once, few, many or a size class.

CDR3 length: 15
J gene: TRBJ1-4
V gene: TRBV5-1
clone size: .
D gene: .
CDR3 protein: CASSVLGGANEKLFF
CDR3 DNA: TGCGCCAGCAGCGTACTGGGGGGGGCTAATGAAAAACTGTTTTTT

CDR3 length: 15
J gene: TRBJ2-7
V gene: TRBV28
clone size: .
D gene: .
CDR3 protein: CASRPGTAGPYEQYF
CDR3 DNA: TGTGCCAGCAGACCCGGGACGGCGGGCCCCTACGAGCAGTACTTC

CDR3 length: 14
J gene: TRBJ2-7
V gene: TRBV7-6
clone size: .
D gene: .
CDR3 protein: CASSLEADLGEQYF
CDR3 DNA: TGTGCCAGCAGCTTAGAGGCGGATTTAGGCGAGCAGTACTTC

CDR3 length: 18
J gene: TRBJ2-7
V gene: TRBV6-1
clone size: few
D gene: .
CDR3 protein: CASSEGGTAHPRTYEQYF
CDR3 DNA: TGTGCCAGCAGTGAAGGGGGTACGGCACACCCGAGGACCTACGAGCAGTACTTC

CDR3 length: 17
J gene: TRBJ2-7
V gene: TRBV7-2
clone size: .
D gene: TRBD2
CDR3 protein: CASSLDSLAGPSYEQYF
CDR3 DNA: TGTGCCAGCAGCTTAGACAGTTTAGCGGGACCCTCCTACGAGCAGTACTTC

CDR3 length: 15
J gene: TRBJ2-1
V gene: TRBV9
clone size: few
D gene: TRBD2
CDR3 protein: CASSESGRAYNEQFF
CDR3 DNA: TGTGCCAGCAGCGAGAGCGGGAGGGCTTACAATGAGCAGTTCTTC

CDR3 length: 15
J gene: TRBJ2-1
V gene: TRBV7-6
clone size: few
D gene: TRBD2
CDR3 protein: CATRPSSGVYNEQFF
CDR3 DNA: TGTGCCACCCGTCCCTCTAGCGGGGTCTACAATGAGCAGTTCTTC

CDR3 length: 13
J gene: TRBJ1-4
V gene: TRBV30
clone size: .
D gene: .
CDR3 protein: CAWTGQDNEKLFF
CDR3 DNA: TGTGCCTGGACTGGGCAGGATAATGAAAAACTGTTTTTT

CDR3 length: 14
J gene: TRBJ2-5
V gene: TRBV6-1
clone size: few
D gene: .
CDR3 protein: CASSEFGIGETQYF
CDR3 DNA: TGTGCCAGCAGTGAATTTGGAATAGGAGAGACCCAGTACTTC

CDR3 length: 13
J gene: TRBJ1-2
V gene: TRBV21-1
clone size: .
D gene: .
CDR3 protein: CASSQGGAGGYTF
CDR3 DNA: TGTGCCAGCAGCCAGGGGGGGGCAGGGGGCTACACCTTC

CDR3 length: 14
J gene: TRBJ2-3
V gene: TRBV28
clone size: .
D gene: .
CDR3 protein: CASRVRRAIDTQYF
CDR3 DNA: TGTGCCAGCAGGGTGCGGCGTGCAATAGATACGCAGTATTTT

CDR3 length: 13
J gene: TRBJ2-5
V gene: TRBV5-1
clone size: .
D gene: .
CDR3 protein: CASSPDSRETQYF
CDR3 DNA: TGCGCCAGCAGCCCCGACAGCCGAGAGACCCAGTACTTC

CDR3 length: 11
J gene: TRBJ1-1
V gene: TRBV9
clone size: .
D gene: .
CDR3 protein: CASSMNTEAFF
CDR3 DNA: TGTGCCAGCAGTATGAACACTGAAGCTTTCTTT

CDR3 length: 15
J gene: TRBJ2-7
V gene: TRBV5-1
clone size: .
D gene: TRBD2
CDR3 protein: CASSLGTSTSYEQYF
CDR3 DNA: TGCGCCAGCAGCTTGGGGACTAGCACCTCCTACGAGCAGTACTTC

CDR3 length: 14
J gene: TRBJ1-2
V gene: TRBV4-3
clone size: few
D gene: TRBD1
CDR3 protein: CASSHSGQNYGYTF
CDR3 DNA: TGCGCCAGCAGCCACTCGGGACAGAACTATGGCTACACCTTC

CDR3 length: 15
J gene: TRBJ2-5
V gene: TRBV27
clone size: few
D gene: .
CDR3 protein: CASSFSDRPQETQYF
CDR3 DNA: TGTGCCAGCAGTTTCTCCGACAGGCCCCAAGAGACCCAGTACTTC

CDR3 length: 14
J gene: TRBJ2-5
V gene: TRBV11-2
clone size: .
D gene: .
CDR3 protein: CASSLDLVQETQYF
CDR3 DNA: TGTGCCAGCAGCTTAGATCTGGTTCAAGAGACCCAGTACTTC

CDR3 length: 16
J gene: TRBJ1-4
V gene: TRBV30
clone size: .
D gene: .
CDR3 protein: CAWSPGRNSGNEKLFF
CDR3 DNA: TGTGCCTGGAGTCCCGGCCGCAATAGCGGGAACGAAAAACTGTTTTTT

CDR3 length: 13
J gene: TRBJ1-2
V gene: TRBV27
clone size: .
D gene: .
CDR3 protein: CASSTGRLYGYTF
CDR3 DNA: TGTGCCAGCAGTACGGGACGCCTCTATGGCTACACCTTC

CDR3 length: 17
J gene: TRBJ2-3
V gene: TRBV9
clone size: .
D gene: TRBD2
CDR3 protein: CASSPTGTSGRTDTQYF
CDR3 DNA: TGTGCCAGCAGCCCCACTGGGACTAGCGGGAGAACAGATACGCAGTATTTT

CDR3 length: 18
J gene: TRBJ2-5
V gene: TRBV7-8
clone size: .
D gene: TRBD2
CDR3 protein: CASSSALAGGGVEETQYF
CDR3 DNA: TGTGCCAGCAGCTCAGCCCTAGCGGGAGGAGGGGTGGAAGAGACCCAGTACTTC

CDR3 length: 15
J gene: TRBJ1-5
V gene: TRBV27
clone size: .
D gene: .
CDR3 protein: CASSLVFRSNQPQHF
CDR3 DNA: TGTGCCAGCAGCCTTGTCTTTAGAAGCAATCAGCCCCAGCATTTT

CDR3 length: 14
J gene: TRBJ2-2
V gene: TRBV9
clone size: .
D gene: TRBD2
CDR3 protein: CASRAGELTGELFF
CDR3 DNA: TGTGCCAGCAGAGCGGGAGAATTGACCGGGGAGCTGTTTTTT

CDR3 length: 8
J gene: TRBJ1-2
V gene: TRBV2
clone size: .
D gene: .
CDR3 protein: CAGRGYTF
CDR3 DNA: TGTGCCGGCCGAGGCTACACCTTC